Only a few counts were recorded for the clone carrying this TCR beta chain. Its antigen is still unknown. Alongside a J-beta primer mix, a sample-barcoded 5' primer served in a second PCR lasting about 6 to 12 cycles. A template-switch adaptor that had 12 random nucleotides put a tag on each cDNA molecule. TCRdb analysed the 5' RACE reads with MiXCR anew, one entry per CDR3 protein. The table includes 1.4 million or so distinct CDR3 sequences, roughly 43% detected once. This sample is part of a study of blood T cells in healthy people across ages. Study results and limitations: It was not known whether donors were CMV positive (a possible confounder of expanded clonotype changes). TCR beta diversity, measured per million T cells, fell in a roughly linear way with age.

The sequenced sample was blood. This sequence was found in a woman under 30 in good health.

In DNA form, the CDR3 reads TGTGCCAGCAGCCCGCCCGGGGTGGACGAGCAGTACTTC. This translates into CASSPPGVDEQYF. The chain combines TRBV7-6 with TRBJ2-7; D may be TRBD2 (5 bases). The ends were cut back, 5 bases at V and 5 bases at J, with 13 bases in the middle. Germline values: CDR1 SGHVS, CDR2 FNYEAQ. The CDR3 spans 13 residues.